Here is one T cell receptor beta chain with its context. PCR amplification relied on 60 Vbeta primers (plus 13 Jbeta primers). TCRdb's copy holds only in-frame clones and misses some; the assay was immunoSEQ multiplex PCR. The data hold 160,000 or so clones, with around 79% observed a single time. The data are from a study of cytomegalovirus exposure and HLA in healthy donors. The sample was PBMCs. This receptor was identified in a woman aged 40 to 55 in good health and CMV-seronegative.

The CDR3 here is CASSSGGLASRNETQYF. DNA for the CDR3: TGCGCCAGCAGCTCGGGAGGTCTGGCTAGCCGGAATGAGACCCAGTACTTC. The chain recombines TRBV5-1 with TRBJ2-5; 7 bases are shared with TRBD2. Unmatched junction bases numbered 16, after V lost 3 bases and J lost 5 bases. This CDR3 contains 17 residues. Germline V gene data show CDR1 as SGHRS and CDR2 as YFSETQ.